This T cell receptor (beta chain) emerged from a study of lymphopenia after photon versus proton radiotherapy. Sequencing used immunoSEQ multiplex PCR; TCRdb keeps in-frame clones, though not all of them. The sample records roughly 4,800 clones, 88% being singletons. Per the germline V gene, CDR1 is MNHEY and CDR2 is SMNVEV (reference sequence). The junction had 7 bases not matched to a gene; V was cut back by 6 bases and J by 3 bases. The CDR3 loop spans 14 amino acids. This sequence originates from a man between 25 and 39 years old with gastric cancer. This chain uses TRBV27 with TRBJ2-7; TRBD2 agrees at 8 bases. Sequenced here: peripheral blood, sampled from a patient treated with photon-based radiotherapy. The CDR3 here is CASRPGTSNYEQYF. The CDR3 region has the DNA TGTGCCAGCAGGCCCGGGACTAGTAACTACGAGCAGTACTTC.